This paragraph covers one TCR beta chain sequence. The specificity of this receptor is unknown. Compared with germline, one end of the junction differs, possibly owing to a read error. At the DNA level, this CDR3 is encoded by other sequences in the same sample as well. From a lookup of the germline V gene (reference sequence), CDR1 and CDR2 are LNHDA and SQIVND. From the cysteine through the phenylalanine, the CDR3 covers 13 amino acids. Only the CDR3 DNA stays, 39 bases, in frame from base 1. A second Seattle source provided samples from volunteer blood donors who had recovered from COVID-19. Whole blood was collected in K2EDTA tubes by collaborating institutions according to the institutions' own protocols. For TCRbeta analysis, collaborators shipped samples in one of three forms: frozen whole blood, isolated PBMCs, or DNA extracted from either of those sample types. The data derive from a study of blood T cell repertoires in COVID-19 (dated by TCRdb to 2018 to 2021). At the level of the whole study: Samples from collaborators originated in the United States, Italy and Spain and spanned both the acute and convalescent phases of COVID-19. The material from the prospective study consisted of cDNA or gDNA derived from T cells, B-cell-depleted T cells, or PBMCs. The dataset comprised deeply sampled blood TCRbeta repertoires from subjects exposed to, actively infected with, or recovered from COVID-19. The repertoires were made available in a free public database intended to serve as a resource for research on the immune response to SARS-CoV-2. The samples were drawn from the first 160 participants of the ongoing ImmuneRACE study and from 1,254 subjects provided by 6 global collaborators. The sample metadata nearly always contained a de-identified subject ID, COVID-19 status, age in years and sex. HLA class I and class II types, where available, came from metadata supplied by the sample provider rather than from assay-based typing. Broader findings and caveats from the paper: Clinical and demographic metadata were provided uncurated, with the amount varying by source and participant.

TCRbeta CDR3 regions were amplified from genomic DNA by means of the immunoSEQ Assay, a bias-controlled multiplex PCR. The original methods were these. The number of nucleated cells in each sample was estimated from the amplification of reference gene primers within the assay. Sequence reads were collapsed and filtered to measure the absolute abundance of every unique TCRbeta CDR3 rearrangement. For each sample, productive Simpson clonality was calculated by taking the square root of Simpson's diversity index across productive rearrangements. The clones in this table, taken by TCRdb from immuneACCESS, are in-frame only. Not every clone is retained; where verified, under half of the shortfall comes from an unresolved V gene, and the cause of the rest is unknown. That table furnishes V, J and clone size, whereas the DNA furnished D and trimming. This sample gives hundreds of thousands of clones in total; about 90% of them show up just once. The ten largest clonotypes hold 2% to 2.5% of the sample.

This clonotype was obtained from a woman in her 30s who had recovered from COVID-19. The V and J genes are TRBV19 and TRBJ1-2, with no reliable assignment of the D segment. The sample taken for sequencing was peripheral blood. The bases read TGTGCCAGTAGTATCGACCGAGGCTATGGCTATACCTTC. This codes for CASSIDRGYGYTF.